One and the same sample provided the 23 T cell receptor beta chains below, sequenced in a study of identical twins (dated by TCRdb to about 2016). Libraries were constructed by 5' RACE. TCRdb lists the instrument as Illumina HiSeq 2000. TCRdb took the public reads, trimmed them with fastp at Q25, ran MiXCR for clone calling and kept in-frame beta chains. Entries are consolidated by CDR3 protein sequence, retaining the most common genes and DNA. This sample lists 400,000 to 650,000 distinct CDR3 sequences; approximately 22% were detected once. Clones ranked in the top ten supply around 0.91% of the sample. These data are also associated with another study on T cells expressing NK-cell markers.

Source material: CD4+ T cells sorted from blood. Receptors originate from a woman between 18 and 30 years old in good health.

The rearrangement joins TRBV20-1 to TRBJ2-1; 7 nucleotides line up with TRBD1. The CDR3 is made up of 14 amino acids. Trimming removed 3 bases from V and 4 bases from J; junction bases left unmatched: 6. Germline V CDR1 and CDR2: DFQATT, SNEGSKA (reference sequence). CDR3 residues: CSASSGTAYNEQFF. The DNA for the CDR3 is TGCAGTGCTAGTTCCGGGACAGCATACAATGAGCAGTTCTTC.

This clonotype came up a few times. The rearrangement joins TRBV4-2 to TRBJ2-5; 10 positions agree with TRBD2. This CDR3 spans 17 amino acids. V dropped 0 bases and J dropped 0; count of bases not matched to a gene: 4. Germline V gives CDR1 LGHNA, CDR2 YNFKEQ. Here the CDR3 DNA reads TGTGCCAGCAGCCAAGACATAGCGGGGGGAAACCAAGAGACCCAGTACTTC. Encoded protein: CASSQDIAGGNQETQYF.

The chain carries TRBV5-6 and TRBJ2-3, with TRBD2 as a possible D gene (6 bases). The length of the CDR3 is 16 residues. V was clipped by 2 bases and J by 5 bases, with 18 bases between them. Germline V lookup: CDR1 SGHDT, CDR2 YYEEEE. The CDR3 loop reads CASSFSPGLGGDTQYF. CDR3 sequence (DNA): TGTGCCAGCAGCTTCTCCCCGGGACTGGGAGGAGATACGCAGTATTTT.

This clonotype appeared many times. The V gene is TRBV20-1, the J gene TRBJ1-1; D call uncertain. The V gene's germline CDR1 is DFQATT and CDR2 SNEGSKA (reference sequence). Trimming removed 3 bases from V and 0 bases from J, with 8 bases in between. This CDR3 is built from 13 residues. CDR3 nucleotide sequence: TGCAGTGCTAGCCAGACGGTGAACACTGAAGCTTTCTTT. Translating it yields CSASQTVNTEAFF.

This clonotype was seen more than once but under ten times. The chain recombines TRBV10-3 with TRBJ1-3, with D possibly matching TRBD1 (6 bases). CDR1 is ENHRY and CDR2 is SYGVKD in the germline V gene. The CDR3 is made up of 14 amino acids. The V end was cut by 6 bases, the J end by 5 bases, with 14 bases between. CDR3 protein: CAISSGDFRNTIYF. The CDR3, as DNA: TGTGCCATCAGCTCAGGGGATTTCAGAAACACCATATATTTT.

There are many counts of this clonotype. The chain links TRBV20-1 to TRBJ2-5; tentatively, D is TRBD2 (6 bases). Germline V CDR1 and CDR2: DFQATT, SNEGSKA (reference sequence). With 0 bases removed from V and 5 bases from J, the gap between germline ends came to 16 bases. This CDR3 contains 15 residues. This chain's CDR3 is CSARDHSGDRETQYF. In DNA form, the CDR3 reads TGCAGTGCTAGAGATCATTCGGGAGACCGCGAGACCCAGTACTTC.

V is TRBV24-1 and J is TRBJ2-4; 14 bases line up with TRBD2. The CDR3 totals 20 residues. From germline, CDR1 is KGHDR and CDR2 SFDVKD. V lost 1 base and J lost 2; bases outside the gene matches: 9. Written as DNA, the CDR3 is TGTGCCACCAGTGATTTCGGGACTAGCGGGAGTGGCGTGCCCAAAAACATTCAGTACTTC. This encodes CATSDFGTSGSGVPKNIQYF.

This clonotype has more than one count but fewer than ten. The chain joins TRBV10-3 to TRBJ1-1; 12 bases are a match to TRBD1. V gave up 7 bases and J gave up 14 bases; unmatched junction bases: 8. The CDR3 sequence is 12 residues long. The germline gives CDR1 ENHRY, CDR2 SYGVKD. CDR3 sequence: CAITRDRGPLFF. The CDR3 DNA follows: TGTGCCATCACTCGGGACAGGGGGCCCCTCTTCTTT.

This clonotype has ten or more counts. The chain links TRBV5-1 to TRBJ2-7; the match to TRBD2 covers 13 bases. The CDR3 is 16 amino acids. Germline V gene sequence: CDR1 SGHRS, CDR2 YFSETQ. V shed 1 base and J 5 bases; nucleotides not matched to a gene: 6. The CDR3: CASSLRTSGRTDEQYF. CDR3 DNA: TGCGCCAGCAGCTTGAGGACTAGCGGGAGAACCGACGAGCAGTACTTC.

The table lists this clonotype with a few counts. The rearrangement joins TRBV6-1 to TRBJ2-7, with 10 bases lining up with TRBD2. The V gene end was trimmed by 4 bases and the J gene end by 4 bases; junction bases not matched to a gene: 10. The length of the CDR3 is 16 residues. Germline V gene sequence: CDR1 MNHNS, CDR2 SASEGT. The CDR3 loop reads CASSVGGLALYYEQYF. The CDR3, as DNA: TGTGCCAGCAGTGTGGGGGGACTAGCGCTTTATTACGAGCAGTACTTC.

This clonotype was detected a few times. The chain is built from TRBV6-5 and TRBJ1-5; D call uncertain. The V end was cut by 2 bases, the J end by 1 base, with 9 bases between. This CDR3 spans 15 amino acids. Germline CDR1 and CDR2: MNHEY and SVGAGI. Here the CDR3 reads CASSYNGGSNQPQHF. CDR3 sequence (DNA): TGTGCCAGCAGTTACAACGGAGGGAGCAATCAGCCCCAGCATTTT.

This clonotype was detected a few times. The rearrangement links TRBV5-5 to TRBJ2-1; 8 bases line up with TRBD1. Germline V lookup: CDR1 SGHKS, CDR2 YYEKEE (reference sequence). V shed 0 bases and J 13 bases; nucleotides not matched to a gene: 9. CDR3 length: 14 amino acids. The CDR3 DNA is TGTGCCAGCAGCTTGGGACAGGGGCCTTTAACTCAGTTCTTC. This gives the protein CASSLGQGPLTQFF.

This chain connects TRBV18 to TRBJ1-1; weak D call: TRBD1 (5 bases). This CDR3 contains 16 residues. The V end lost 3 bases, the J end lost 4 bases, and 18 bases lay between the germline ends. Germline V gives CDR1 KGHSH, CDR2 LQKENI. The CDR3: CASSPSVPGRGTEAFF. The DNA for the CDR3 is TGTGCCAGCTCACCGTCTGTTCCAGGGAGGGGCACTGAAGCTTTCTTT.

The chain recombines TRBV20-1 with TRBJ2-5, with TRBD2 identical over 8 bases. CDR3 length equals 14 residues. Germline CDR1 DFQATT, CDR2 SNEGSKA (reference sequence). Trimming removed 4 bases from V and 4 bases from J; junction bases left unmatched: 8. The CDR3 is CSAIIGLARETQYF. CDR3 sequence (DNA): TGCAGTGCTATCATCGGACTAGCCCGAGAGACCCAGTACTTC.

In DNA, the CDR3 is TGCGCCAGCAGCCGAAGCGGTAGGCCCTACGAGCAGTACTTC. This encodes CASSRSGRPYEQYF. The gene calls are TRBV4-3 and TRBJ2-7; TRBD2 is a possible D gene (5 bases). Trimming stripped 4 bases from V and 2 bases from J, with 12 bases between. The CDR3 runs to 14 residues. Germline V gene data show CDR1 as LGHNA and CDR2 as YSLEER.

This clonotype was counted between two and nine times. J is TRBJ2-3 and V is TRBV10-3; a possible D gene is TRBD2 (5 bases). With 6 bases removed from V and 6 bases from J, the gap between germline ends came to 13 bases. Looked up from germline, CDR1 is ENHRY and CDR2 is SYGVKD. This CDR3 is built from 13 residues. CDR3 DNA sequence: TGTGCCATCAGCCCCGTCCCGGGGGATACGCAGTATTTT. Translated: CAISPVPGDTQYF.

The V call is TRBV12-3 or TRBV12-4, the J call TRBJ1-2, with 9 bases aligning to TRBD1. Germline trimming cut 4 bases from V and 6 bases from J; bases unmatched to any gene: 6. The CDR3 spans 14 residues. The CDR3 DNA is TGTGCCAGCAGTTCCGGGACAGGGATTAATGGCTACACCTTC. Translation: CASSSGTGINGYTF.

This clonotype appeared many times. The chain is built from TRBV20-1 and TRBJ1-5; 7 bases align to TRBD1. J gave up 4 bases and V 4 bases, and 4 bases lay outside the gene matches. The CDR3 has 13 amino acids. Germline-derived CDR1 and CDR2 are DFQATT and SNEGSKA (reference sequence). The CDR3 spells CSANRGLNQPQHF. CDR3 coding DNA: TGCAGTGCTAACAGGGGCCTTAATCAGCCCCAGCATTTT.

V and J are TRBV5-1 and TRBJ2-1; 11 nucleotides match TRBD2. V was pared by 1 base and J by 7 bases, with 16 bases of the junction left unmatched. Germline lookup yields CDR1 SGHRS and CDR2 YFSETQ. This CDR3 spans 19 amino acids. In DNA, the CDR3 is TGCGCCAGCAGCTTGCGCTGGAGGACTAGCGGGTGGGGGCAGAATGAGCAGTTCTTC. Translating it yields CASSLRWRTSGWGQNEQFF.

This clonotype was picked up a small number of times. The V gene is TRBV20-1, the J gene TRBJ2-7; 9 positions match TRBD2. This CDR3 has 14 amino acids. CDR1 and CDR2 (germline): DFQATT, SNEGSKA (reference sequence). The CDR3 DNA follows: TGCAGCGGAGGCATAGCGGGAGTGAAGGGCGAGCAGTACTTC. This encodes CSGGIAGVKGEQYF.

This chain joins TRBV14 and TRBJ1-1; D not certain. Per the germline V gene, CDR1 is SGHDN and CDR2 is FVKESK. Trimming left V 3 bases short and J 1 base short, with 6 bases between. The CDR3 is 13 residues long. Written as DNA, the CDR3 is TGTGCCAGCAGCCAGCCGGAGAACACTGAAGCTTTCTTT. Translating it yields CASSQPENTEAFF.

This clonotype was counted a few times. This chain joins TRBV15 and TRBJ2-7; D is unclear. Germline V gene lookup returns CDR1 LNHNV and CDR2 YYDKDF (reference sequence). Trimming stripped 2 bases from V and 3 bases from J, with 5 bases between. The CDR3 runs 12 residues. The CDR3 reads CATSRRDYEQYF. The CDR3, as DNA: TGTGCCACCAGCAGAAGAGACTACGAGCAGTACTTC.

In regard to this clonotype: Given a much more abundant clone one base away, this may be a read error. V usage is TRBV20-1 and J usage is TRBJ2-4; unclear D gene. There are 16 residues in the CDR3. The V gene's germline CDR1 is DFQATT and CDR2 SNEGSKA (reference sequence). For the CDR3, the DNA is TGCTGTGCTAGAGAATCCAGACGAATGGCCAAAAACATTCAGTACTTC. Translating gives CCARESRRMAKNIQYF.